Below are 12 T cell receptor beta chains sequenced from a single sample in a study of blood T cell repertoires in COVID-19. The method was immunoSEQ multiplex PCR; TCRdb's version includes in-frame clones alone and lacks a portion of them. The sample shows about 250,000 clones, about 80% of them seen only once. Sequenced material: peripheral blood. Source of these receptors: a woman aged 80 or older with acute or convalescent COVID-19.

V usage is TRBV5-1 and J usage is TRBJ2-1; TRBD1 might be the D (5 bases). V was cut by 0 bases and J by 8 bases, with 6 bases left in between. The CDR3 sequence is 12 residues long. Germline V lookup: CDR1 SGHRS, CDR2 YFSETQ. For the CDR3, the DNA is TGCGCCAGCAGCTTGGAGGGGCATGAGCAGTTCTTC. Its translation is CASSLEGHEQFF.

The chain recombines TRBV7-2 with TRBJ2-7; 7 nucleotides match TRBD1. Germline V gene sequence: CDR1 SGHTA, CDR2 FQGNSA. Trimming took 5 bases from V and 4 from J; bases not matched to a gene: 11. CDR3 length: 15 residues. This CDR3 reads CASSPLPGTAYEQYF. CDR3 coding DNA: TGTGCCAGCAGCCCGCTACCCGGGACAGCTTACGAGCAGTACTTC.

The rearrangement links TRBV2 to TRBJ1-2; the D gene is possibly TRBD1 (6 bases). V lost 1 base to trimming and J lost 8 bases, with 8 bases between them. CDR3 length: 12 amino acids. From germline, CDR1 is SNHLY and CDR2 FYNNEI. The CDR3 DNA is TGTGCCAGCAGTGAAGGGGGGCGCGGCTACACCTTC. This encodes CASSEGGRGYTF.

CDR3 loop: CASSSNRGPTGYGYTF. The CDR3, as DNA: TGTGCCAGCAGTTCCAACAGGGGTCCAACGGGCTATGGCTACACCTTC. The rearrangement joins TRBV6-5 to TRBJ1-2; TRBD1 matches 7 bases. After removal of 4 bases from V and 4 bases from J, the junction contained 12 bases not matched to a gene. Germline lookup yields CDR1 MNHEY and CDR2 SVGAGI. This CDR3 is built from 16 residues.

The CDR3 loop is CATSDYNAGELFF. The CDR3 DNA is TGTGCCACCAGTGATTACAACGCCGGGGAGCTGTTTTTT. The chain carries TRBV24-1 and TRBJ2-2, with D unclear. The CDR3 loop spans 13 amino acids. V was cut by 2 bases and J by 6 bases, with 6 bases left in between. Germline V CDR1 and CDR2: KGHDR, SFDVKD.

The CDR3 region is CASSPQQALANYGYTF. CDR3 in DNA: TGTGCCAGCTCACCACAACAGGCGCTAGCTAACTATGGCTACACCTTC. The chain combines TRBV18 with TRBJ1-2, with D possibly TRBD1 on 5 matching bases. This CDR3 is built from 16 residues. Germline lookup yields CDR1 KGHSH and CDR2 LQKENI. V was shortened by 1 base and J by 0 bases, with 12 bases between the two germline ends.

CDR3 protein: CASSLALVNRDGYTF. CDR3 sequence (DNA): TGTGCCAGCAGCTTAGCGCTGGTGAATCGAGATGGCTACACCTTC. V gene TRBV7-9 combines with J gene TRBJ1-2; D unclear. CDR1 and CDR2 (germline): SEHNR, FQNEAQ (reference sequence). The CDR3 consists of 15 residues. V was pared by 0 bases and J by 6 bases, with 14 bases between.

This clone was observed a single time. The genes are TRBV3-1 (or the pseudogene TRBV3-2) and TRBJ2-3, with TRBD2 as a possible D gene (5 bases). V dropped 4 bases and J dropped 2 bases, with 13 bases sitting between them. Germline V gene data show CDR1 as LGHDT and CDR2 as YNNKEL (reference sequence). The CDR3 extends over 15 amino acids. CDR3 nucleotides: TGTGCCAGCAGCCTACTCGGAGGCCCCACAGATACGCAGTATTTT. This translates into CASSLLGGPTDTQYF.

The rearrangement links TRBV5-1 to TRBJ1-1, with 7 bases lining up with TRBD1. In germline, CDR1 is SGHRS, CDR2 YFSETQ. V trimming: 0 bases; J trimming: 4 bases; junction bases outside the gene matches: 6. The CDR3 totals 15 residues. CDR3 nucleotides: TGCGCCAGCAGCTTGGACCGGCAGGGGGTCACTGAAGCTTTCTTT. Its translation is CASSLDRQGVTEAFF. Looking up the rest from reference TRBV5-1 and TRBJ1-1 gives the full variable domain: KAGVTQTPRYLIKTRGQQVTLSCSPISGHRSVSWYQQTPGQGLQFLFEYFSETQRNKGNFPGRFSGRQFSNSRSEMNVSTLELGDSALYLCASSLDRQGVTEAFFGQGTRLTVV.

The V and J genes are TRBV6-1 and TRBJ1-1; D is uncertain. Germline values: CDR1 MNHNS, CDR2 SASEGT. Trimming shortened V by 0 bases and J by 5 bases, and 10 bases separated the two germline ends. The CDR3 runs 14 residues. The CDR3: CASSEAGRNTEAFF. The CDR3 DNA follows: TGTGCCAGCAGTGAAGCAGGCAGGAATACTGAAGCTTTCTTT.

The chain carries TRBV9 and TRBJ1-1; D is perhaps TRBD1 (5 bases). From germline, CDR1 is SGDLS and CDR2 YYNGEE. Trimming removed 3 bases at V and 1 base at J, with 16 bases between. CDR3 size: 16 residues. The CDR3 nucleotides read TGTGCCAGCAGCGAGGGGCTGTTAGGCACGAACACTGAAGCTTTCTTT. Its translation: CASSEGLLGTNTEAFF.

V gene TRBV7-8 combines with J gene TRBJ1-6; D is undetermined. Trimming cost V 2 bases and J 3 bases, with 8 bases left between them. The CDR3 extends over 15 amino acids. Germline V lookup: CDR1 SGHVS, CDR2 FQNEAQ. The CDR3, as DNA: TGTGCCAGCAGCTTAATTACAGTCTATAATTCACCCCTCCACTTT. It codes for CASSLITVYNSPLHF.